This TCR beta chain was captured in a study of spatial heterogeneity in lung cancer. Across the study: In raw reads, more than 8.5 appearances on average were recorded for each unique TCR and UMI combination.

The presence of a unique molecular identifier marked each TCR cDNA molecule. A single record per CDR3 protein comes from TCRdb applying MiXCR to the 5' RACE reads. The sample yields about 7,800 distinct CDR3 sequences, roughly 8.6% seen once. General observations from the study: Ubiquitous, expanded tumor-derived TCRs were more frequently observed in blood at resection than at follow-up.

Germline assignment: CDR1 SGHDN and CDR2 FVKESK. The CDR3 has 16 residues. The junction had 5 bases not matched to a gene; V was cut back by 4 bases and J by 4 bases. The time point: sample taken at primary tumor resection. In each case, whole RNA from tumor, nontumor lung or frozen PBMC was sequenced unsorted. Untreated early-stage non-small cell lung cancer patients, about 70 in total, were the donors. In its sample, this clonotype was seen many times. Its antigen remains unknown. This beta chain appears as a stray read in a library generated for alpha chains; its size is not informative. The sample in question was PBMCs, obtained at surgery. The rearrangement links TRBV14 to TRBJ2-1; 12 bases map to TRBD2. This TCR came from a male donor with early-stage non-small cell lung cancer. The CDR3: CASSRPGTSGYNEQFF. Written as DNA, the CDR3 is TGTGCCAGCAGCCGACCCGGGACTAGCGGGTACAATGAGCAGTTCTTC.